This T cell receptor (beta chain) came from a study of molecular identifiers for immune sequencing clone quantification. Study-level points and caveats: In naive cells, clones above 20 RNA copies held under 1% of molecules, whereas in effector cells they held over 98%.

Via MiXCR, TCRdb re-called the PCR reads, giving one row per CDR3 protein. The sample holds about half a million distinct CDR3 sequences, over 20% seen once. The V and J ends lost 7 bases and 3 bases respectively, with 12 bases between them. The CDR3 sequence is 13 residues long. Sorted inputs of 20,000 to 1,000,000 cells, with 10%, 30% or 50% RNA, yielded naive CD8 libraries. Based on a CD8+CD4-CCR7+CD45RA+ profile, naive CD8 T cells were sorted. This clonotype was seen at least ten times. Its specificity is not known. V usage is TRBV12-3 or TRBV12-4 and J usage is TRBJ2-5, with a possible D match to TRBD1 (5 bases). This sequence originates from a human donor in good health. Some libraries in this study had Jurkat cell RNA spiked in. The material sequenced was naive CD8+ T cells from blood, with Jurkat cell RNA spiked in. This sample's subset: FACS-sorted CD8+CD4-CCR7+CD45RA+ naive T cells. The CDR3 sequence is CASKGPVKETQYF. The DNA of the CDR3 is TGTGCCAGCAAGGGGCCGGTAAAAGAGACCCAGTACTTC.